This TCR beta chain came from a study of T cells in Graves' hyperthyroidism and ophthalmopathy. Amplified regions were TCR beta CDR3 sequences from RNA transcripts. HTBI primers were used for first-round RT-PCR of the TCR CDR3. TCRdb recomputed calls from the multiplex PCR reads with MiXCR, one row per CDR3 protein. The sample holds hundreds of thousands of distinct CDR3 sequences, 15% to 18% seen once. This CDR3 has 13 amino acids. V lost 5 bases and J lost 7, with 14 bases in between. A remark on this clonotype: A much bigger clone sits one base away, suggesting this may be a read error.

This TCR was recovered from a woman aged 18-29 years with Graves' hyperthyroidism. The sequenced material came from blood. The V and J genes are TRBV12-3 or TRBV12-4 and TRBJ1-2; no clear D. The CDR3 coding sequence is TGTGCCAGCAGTATCGGAGTAGTGGCTGGCTACACCTTC. Translated: CASSIGVVAGYTF.